These 20 T cell receptor beta chains were sequenced from one sample in a study of technical replicates of blood from a few donors. The repertoire was sequenced with immunoSEQ multiplex PCR; TCRdb's copy has only in-frame clones and lacks some. Here the sample spans 9,500 to 15,000 clones, roughly 80% being singletons. The specimen was PBMCs. These receptors were taken from a human donor in good health.

This clone was counted between two and nine times. V usage is TRBV11-2 and J usage is TRBJ1-1; a possible D gene is TRBD1 (5 bases). CDR1 SGHAT and CDR2 FQNNGV come from the germline V gene. V lost 2 bases and J lost 5, with 12 bases in between. The CDR3 consists of 14 residues. CDR3 in DNA: TGTGCCAGCAGCTTAAGAAGGGGAGGAACTGAAGCTTTCTTT. Its protein product is CASSLRRGGTEAFF.

The rearrangement uses TRBV9 and TRBJ1-5; D gene uncertain. CDR1 and CDR2 (germline): SGDLS, YYNGEE. This CDR3 is built from 16 residues. The V gene lost 0 bases and the J gene lost 0 bases, with 10 bases spanning the gap. CDR3 protein: CASSVGADYSNQPQHF. As DNA, the CDR3 is TGTGCCAGCAGCGTAGGGGCCGATTATAGCAATCAGCCCCAGCATTTT.

The rearrangement uses TRBV27 and TRBJ2-1, with 7 bases matching TRBD1. The CDR3 sequence is 12 residues long. V was pared by 0 bases and J by 10 bases, with 0 bases of the junction left unmatched. CDR1 is MNHEY and CDR2 is SMNVEV in the germline V gene (reference sequence). CDR3 in amino acids: CASSLSGQEQFF. CDR3 nucleotide sequence: TGTGCCAGCAGTTTATCGGGACAGGAGCAGTTCTTC.

V and J are TRBV4-1 and TRBJ2-7; D perhaps matches TRBD2 (5 bases). The V gene lost 1 base and the J gene lost 0 bases, with 19 bases spanning the gap. CDR1 and CDR2 from the germline V gene are MGHRA and YSYEKL. The CDR3 covers 18 residues. Here the CDR3 reads CASSQAPVGDISSYEQYF. The CDR3 DNA reads as TGCGCCAGCAGCCAAGCCCCCGTCGGGGATATCAGCTCCTACGAGCAGTACTTC.

This clone was counted once. The V call is TRBV30, the J call TRBJ2-7; 10 nucleotides align to TRBD2. CDR1 and CDR2 from the germline V gene are GTSNPN and SVGIG (reference sequence). The CDR3 sequence is 16 residues long. With 3 bases clipped from V and 4 bases from J, the junction kept 12 bases outside the gene matches. The CDR3 here is CAWRPSGLAGVYEQYF. Written as DNA, the CDR3 is TGTGCCTGGAGACCCTCTGGCCTAGCGGGAGTGTACGAGCAGTACTTC.

The table lists this clone with a few counts. One end of the junction fails to match germline, which may point to a read error. The chain couples TRBV19 to TRBJ2-7; D unclear. This CDR3 has 12 amino acids. Germline CDR1 is LNHDA and CDR2 is SQIVND (reference sequence). The CDR3 nucleotides read TGTGCCAGTAGTCCCCAAGGTATCGAGCGGTACTTC. It is translated as CASSPQGIERYF.

The chain uses TRBV6-5 and TRBJ2-5; 7 nucleotides agree with TRBD2. Germline values: CDR1 MNHEY, CDR2 SVGAGI. V shed 2 bases, J shed 7 bases, and the junction held 4 bases outside the gene matches. The CDR3 has 13 residues. In DNA, the CDR3 is TGTGCCAGCAGTTACGGGAAGCGGGGGACCCAGTACTTC. This codes for CASSYGKRGTQYF.

The CDR3 loop is CASSSTAVPAEGKEKLFF. DNA for the CDR3: TGTGCCAGCAGCTCCACAGCGGTCCCCGCGGAAGGGAAGGAAAAACTGTTTTTT. The V and J genes are TRBV7-9 and TRBJ1-4; no clear D. CDR3 length: 18 residues. Per germline, CDR1 SEHNR and CDR2 FQNEAQ (reference sequence). V lost 4 bases to trimming and J lost 8 bases, with 26 bases between them.

The CDR3 DNA follows: TGTGCCAGCAGCTTAACGGGGACAGGTAAAGGTAGTACCGGGGAGCTGTTTTTT. This gives the protein CASSLTGTGKGSTGELFF. This sequence joins TRBV7-3 and TRBJ2-2; 8 positions agree with TRBD1. V shed 0 bases and J 5 bases; nucleotides not matched to a gene: 11. There are 18 residues in the CDR3. CDR1 and CDR2 (germline): SGHTA, FQGTGA.

V is TRBV6-1 and J is TRBJ2-7, with TRBD1 matching over 11 bases. The CDR3 is 14 residues long. Trimming took 7 bases from V and 2 from J; bases not matched to a gene: 4. From germline, CDR1 is MNHNS and CDR2 SASEGT. For the CDR3, the DNA is TGTGCCAGCAACTCGGACAGGGGGCCCTACGAGCAGTACTTC. Protein sequence: CASNSDRGPYEQYF.

This clone has only a few counts. This chain uses TRBV6-5 with TRBJ2-7; 9 bases map to TRBD2. With 2 bases clipped from V and 2 bases from J, the junction kept 7 bases outside the gene matches. The CDR3 covers 16 residues. Germline V gene lookup returns CDR1 MNHEY and CDR2 SVGAGI. As DNA, the CDR3 is TGTGCCAGCAGTTACCTAAGCGGGAGGTCGACCTACGAGCAGTACTTC. It codes for CASSYLSGRSTYEQYF.

The V gene is TRBV4-2, the J gene TRBJ1-5, with no clear D. CDR1 and CDR2 (germline): LGHNA, YNFKEQ. This CDR3 is 15 amino acids long. V gave up 0 bases and J gave up 6 bases, with 12 bases separating them. CDR3 sequence: CASSQDEGMGQPQHF. CDR3 DNA: TGTGCCAGCAGCCAAGATGAGGGAATGGGTCAGCCCCAGCATTTT.

This clone was picked up a small number of times. For the CDR3, the DNA is TGCGCCAGCTATTGGGCGTCCCTTAACACCGGGGAGCTGTTTTTT. Its translation: CASYWASLNTGELFF. The rearrangement links TRBV5-1 to TRBJ2-2; D ambiguous. Germline V CDR1 and CDR2: SGHRS, YFSETQ. V lost 7 bases and J lost 2, with 15 bases in between. This CDR3 contains 15 residues.

The chain couples TRBV19 to TRBJ2-4, with D maybe TRBD1 (6 bases). This CDR3 region has 14 residues. From germline, CDR1 is LNHDA and CDR2 SQIVND (reference sequence). V gave up 2 bases and J gave up 8 bases, with 13 bases separating them. The CDR3 sequence is CASSIIGRGYIQYF. DNA of the CDR3: TGTGCCAGTAGTATAATTGGCAGGGGATACATTCAGTACTTC.

V usage is TRBV5-6 and J usage is TRBJ2-1, with 7 nucleotides matching TRBD2. The CDR3 contains 16 residues. Germline values: CDR1 SGHDT, CDR2 YYEEEE. Trimming cost V 0 bases and J 3 bases; bases outside gene matches: 6. The CDR3 spells CASSLGGGSYYNEQFF. CDR3 bases: TGTGCCAGCAGCTTGGGTGGCGGGAGTTACTACAATGAGCAGTTCTTC.

The J gene is TRBJ1-1, the V gene TRBV6-5; no clear D gene. This CDR3 comprises 14 residues. V gave up 2 bases and J gave up 3 bases, with 10 bases separating them. In germline, CDR1 is MNHEY, CDR2 SVGAGI. This CDR3 reads CASSYGEADTEAFF. The CDR3, as DNA: TGTGCCAGCAGTTACGGGGAGGCTGACACTGAAGCTTTCTTT.

The chain joins TRBV6-5 to TRBJ1-5; possibly TRBD1 for D (5 bases). V shed 2 bases and J shed 5 bases, with 13 bases lying between them. Germline V gives CDR1 MNHEY, CDR2 SVGAGI. CDR3 length: 15 amino acids. The CDR3 sequence: CASSYKYGGDQPQHF. Written as DNA, the CDR3 is TGTGCCAGCAGTTACAAGTATGGGGGGGATCAGCCCCAGCATTTT.

As concerns this clone: One junction end disagrees with the germline gene, perhaps due to a read error. The chain employs TRBV6-5 and TRBJ1-1; D possibly corresponds to TRBD1 (5 bases). Germline assignment: CDR1 MNHEY and CDR2 SVGAGI. This CDR3 contains 13 residues. CDR3 bases: TGTGCCAGCAGTTACTCGGTCGGGGGTCGGTCTTCCTTT. Residues: CASSYSVGGRSSF.

The CDR3 loop is CASSYAGRRNQPQHF. In nucleotides, the CDR3 is TGTGCCAGCAGTTACGCGGGCAGGAGAAATCAGCCCCAGCATTTT. The chain has TRBV6-5 and TRBJ1-5; D is unclear. The CDR3 sequence is 15 residues long. CDR1 is MNHEY, CDR2 SVGAGI, per germline. Trimming cost V 2 bases and J 4 bases, with 12 bases left between them.

The chain combines TRBV7-3 with TRBJ2-5; unclear D gene. Trimming removed 6 bases from V and 5 bases from J, with 16 bases in between. CDR1 is SGHTA, CDR2 FQGTGA, per germline. This CDR3 comprises 14 residues. CDR3 sequence: CASSRGSYGETQYF. The CDR3 nucleotides read TGTGCCAGCAGTCGTGGGTCTTACGGGGAGACCCAGTACTTC.